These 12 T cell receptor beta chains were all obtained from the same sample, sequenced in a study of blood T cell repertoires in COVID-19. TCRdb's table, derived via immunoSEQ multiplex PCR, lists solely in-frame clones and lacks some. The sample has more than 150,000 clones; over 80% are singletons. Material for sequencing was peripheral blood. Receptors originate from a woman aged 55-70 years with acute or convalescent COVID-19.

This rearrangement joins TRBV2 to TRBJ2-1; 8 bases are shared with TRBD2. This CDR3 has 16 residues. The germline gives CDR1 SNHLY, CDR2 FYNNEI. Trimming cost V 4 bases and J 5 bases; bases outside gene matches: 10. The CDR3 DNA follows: TGTGCCAGCAGTGGGTTTCCGGGACTAGGGAACAATGAGCAGTTCTTC. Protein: CASSGFPGLGNNEQFF.

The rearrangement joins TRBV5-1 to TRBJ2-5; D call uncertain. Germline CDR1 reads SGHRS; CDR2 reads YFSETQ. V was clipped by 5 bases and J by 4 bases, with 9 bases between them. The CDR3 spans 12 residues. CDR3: CASSYSGETQYF. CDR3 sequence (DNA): TGCGCCAGCAGTTATAGTGGAGAGACCCAGTACTTC.

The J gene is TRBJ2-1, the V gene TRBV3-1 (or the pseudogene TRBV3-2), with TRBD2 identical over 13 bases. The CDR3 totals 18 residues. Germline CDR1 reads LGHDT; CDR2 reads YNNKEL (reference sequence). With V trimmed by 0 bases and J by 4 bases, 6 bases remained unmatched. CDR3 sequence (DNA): TGTGCCAGCAGCCAAGATCGACTAGCGGGGGGCTTATACAATGAGCAGTTCTTC. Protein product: CASSQDRLAGGLYNEQFF.

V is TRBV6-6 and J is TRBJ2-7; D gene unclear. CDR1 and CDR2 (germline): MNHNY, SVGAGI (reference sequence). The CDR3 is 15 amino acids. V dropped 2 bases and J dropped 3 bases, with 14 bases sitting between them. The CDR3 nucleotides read TGTGCCAGCAGTTACAAAACTTCTCCGAGCTACGAGCAGTACTTC. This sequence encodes CASSYKTSPSYEQYF.

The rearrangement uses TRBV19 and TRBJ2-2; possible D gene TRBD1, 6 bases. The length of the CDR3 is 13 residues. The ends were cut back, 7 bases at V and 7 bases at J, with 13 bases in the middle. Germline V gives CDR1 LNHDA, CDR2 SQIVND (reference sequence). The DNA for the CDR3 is TGTGCCAGTACCCCCCAGGGGATCGGGGAGCTGTTTTTT. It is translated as CASTPQGIGELFF.

The CDR3 is CASQLEFRSNQPQHF. CDR3 in DNA: TGTGCCTCACAATTAGAGTTCAGGAGCAATCAGCCCCAGCATTTT. This chain joins TRBV28 and TRBJ1-5; D remains unclear. CDR1 and CDR2 (germline): MDHEN, SYDVKM. Trimming took off 11 bases at V and 1 base at J, with 18 bases between the two ends. This CDR3 has 15 residues.

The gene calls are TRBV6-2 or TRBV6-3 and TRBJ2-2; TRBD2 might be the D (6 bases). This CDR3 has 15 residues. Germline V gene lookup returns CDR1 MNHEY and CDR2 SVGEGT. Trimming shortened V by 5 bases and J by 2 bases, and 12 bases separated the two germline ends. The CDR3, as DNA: TGTGCCAGCAGTCGGGGACTGAAAAACACCGGGGAGCTGTTTTTT. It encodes CASSRGLKNTGELFF.

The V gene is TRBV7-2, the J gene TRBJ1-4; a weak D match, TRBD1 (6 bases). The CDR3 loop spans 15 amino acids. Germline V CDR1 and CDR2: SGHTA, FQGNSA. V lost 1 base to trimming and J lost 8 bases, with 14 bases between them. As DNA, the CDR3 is TGTGCCAGCAGCTTAGGTGGGGGCGGAGGAGAAAAACTGTTTTTT. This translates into CASSLGGGGGEKLFF.

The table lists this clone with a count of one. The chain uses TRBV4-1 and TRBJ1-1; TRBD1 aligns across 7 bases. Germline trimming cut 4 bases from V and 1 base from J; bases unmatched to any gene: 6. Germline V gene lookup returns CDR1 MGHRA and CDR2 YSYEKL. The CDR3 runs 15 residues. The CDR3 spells CASSPTNRGNTEAFF. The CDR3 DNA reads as TGCGCCAGCAGCCCAACCAACAGGGGGAACACTGAAGCTTTCTTT.

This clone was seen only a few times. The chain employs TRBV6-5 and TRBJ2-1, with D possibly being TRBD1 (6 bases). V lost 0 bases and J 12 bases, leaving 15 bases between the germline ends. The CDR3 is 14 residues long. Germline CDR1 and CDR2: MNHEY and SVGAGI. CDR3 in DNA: TGTGCCAGCAGTTACTCGGCGCACAGGGACCGGCAGTTCTTC. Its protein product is CASSYSAHRDRQFF.

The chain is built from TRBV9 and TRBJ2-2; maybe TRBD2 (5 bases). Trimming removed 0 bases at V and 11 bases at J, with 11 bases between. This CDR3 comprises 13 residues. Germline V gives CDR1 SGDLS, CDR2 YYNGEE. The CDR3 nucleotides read TGTGCCAGCAGCGTAGTCCCCCCGGGAGAGCTGTTTTTT. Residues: CASSVVPPGELFF.

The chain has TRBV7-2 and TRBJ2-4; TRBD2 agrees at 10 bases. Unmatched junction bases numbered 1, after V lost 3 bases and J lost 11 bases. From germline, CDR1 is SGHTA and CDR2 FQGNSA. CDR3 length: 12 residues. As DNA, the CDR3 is TGTGCCAGCAGCTTTAGCGGGGGGTTTCAGTACTTC. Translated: CASSFSGGFQYF.